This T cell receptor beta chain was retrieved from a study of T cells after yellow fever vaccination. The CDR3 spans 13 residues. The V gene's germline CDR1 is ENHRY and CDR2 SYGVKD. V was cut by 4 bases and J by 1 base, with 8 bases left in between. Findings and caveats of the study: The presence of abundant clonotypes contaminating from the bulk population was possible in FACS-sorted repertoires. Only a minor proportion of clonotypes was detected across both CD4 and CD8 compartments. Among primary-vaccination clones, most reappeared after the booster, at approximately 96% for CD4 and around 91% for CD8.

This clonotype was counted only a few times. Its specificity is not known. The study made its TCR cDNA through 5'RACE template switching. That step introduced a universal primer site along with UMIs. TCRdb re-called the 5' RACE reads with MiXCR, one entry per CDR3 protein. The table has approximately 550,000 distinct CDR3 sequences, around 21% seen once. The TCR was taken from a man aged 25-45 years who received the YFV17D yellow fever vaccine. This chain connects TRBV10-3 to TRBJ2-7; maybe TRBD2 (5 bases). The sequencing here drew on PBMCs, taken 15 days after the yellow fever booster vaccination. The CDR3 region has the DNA TGTGCCATCAGTGCGCGGGTATCCTACGAGCAGTACTTC. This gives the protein CAISARVSYEQYF.